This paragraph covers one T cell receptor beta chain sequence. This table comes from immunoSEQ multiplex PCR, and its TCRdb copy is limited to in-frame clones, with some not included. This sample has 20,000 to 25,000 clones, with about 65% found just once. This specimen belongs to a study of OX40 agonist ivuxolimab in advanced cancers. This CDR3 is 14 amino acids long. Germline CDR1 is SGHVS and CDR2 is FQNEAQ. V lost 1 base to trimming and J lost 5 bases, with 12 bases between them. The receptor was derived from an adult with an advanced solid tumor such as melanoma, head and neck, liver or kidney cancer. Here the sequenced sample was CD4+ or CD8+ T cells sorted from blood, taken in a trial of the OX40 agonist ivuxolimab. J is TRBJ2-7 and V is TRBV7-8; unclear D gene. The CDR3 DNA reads TGTGCCAGCAGCTTAGAAGGCCCTAACGACGAGCAGTACTTC. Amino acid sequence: CASSLEGPNDEQYF.